The rows below give T cell receptor beta chains drawn from one sample of a study of vaccination and CD4 T cells after COVID-19. One entry per CDR3 protein, called by TCRdb with MiXCR from the PCR reads. The repertoire consists of approximately 8,700 distinct CDR3 sequences, with around two thirds occurring once and the leading ten covering about 20%. The antigens for these receptors are not known. The sequencing input was CD4+ T cells from blood, cultured in vitro. These receptors were obtained from a human donor who had recovered from COVID-19. Each CDR3 is given with its conserved first and last residue. The D gene is left open where the match is weak. Rows may omit the clone size; those that give it use once, few, many or a size class.

size: once
V: TRBV7-2
length: 17
D: NA
J: TRBJ1-3
CDR3: CASSLAPPGLSGNTIYF
DNA: TGTGCCAGCAGCTTAGCGCCCCCAGGGCTCTCTGGAAACACCATATATTTT

size: NA
V: TRBV7-9
length: 15
D: TRBD1
J: TRBJ2-5
CDR3: CASSLIGTDSETQYF
DNA: TGTGCCAGCAGCTTAATCGGGACAGATAGTGAGACCCAGTACTTC

size: NA
V: TRBV6-1
length: 14
D: TRBD1
J: TRBJ2-7
CDR3: CASSAYRGQYEQYF
DNA: TGTGCCAGCAGTGCCTACAGGGGGCAGTACGAGCAGTACTTC

size: NA
V: TRBV6-1
length: 14
D: NA
J: TRBJ2-7
CDR3: CASRAGQLVYEQYF
DNA: TGTGCCAGCAGGGCGGGACAGTTAGTCTACGAGCAGTACTTC

size: NA
V: TRBV27
length: 14
D: TRBD2
J: TRBJ2-7
CDR3: CASSLGGSRYEQYF
DNA: TGTGCCAGCAGTTTAGGCGGGAGTCGCTACGAGCAGTACTTC

size: NA
V: TRBV2
length: 13
D: NA
J: TRBJ1-6
CDR3: CESGTDYNSPLHF
DNA: TGCGAGTCCGGGACGGATTATAATTCACCCCTCCACTTT

size: NA
V: TRBV20-1
length: 12
D: NA
J: TRBJ2-5
CDR3: CSAPRGAETQYF
DNA: TGCAGTGCCCCACGGGGTGCCGAGACCCAGTACTTC

size: NA
V: TRBV5-1
length: 14
D: TRBD1
J: TRBJ1-6
CDR3: CASRPGTGGSPLHF
DNA: TGCGCCAGCAGGCCCGGGACAGGGGGTTCACCCCTCCACTTT

size: NA
V: TRBV2
length: 13
D: NA
J: TRBJ1-5
CDR3: CASNKDTGQPQHF
DNA: TGTGCCAGCAACAAGGACACGGGTCAGCCCCAGCATTTT

size: NA
V: TRBV29-1
length: 12
D: TRBD2
J: TRBJ2-5
CDR3: CSVLAGGETQYF
DNA: TGCAGCGTTCTAGCGGGAGGGGAGACCCAGTACTTC

size: NA
V: TRBV2
length: 14
D: NA
J: TRBJ1-1
CDR3: CASSEEGGNTEAFF
DNA: TGTGCCAGCAGTGAAGAAGGGGGGAACACTGAAGCTTTCTTT

size: NA
V: TRBV19
length: 15
D: NA
J: TRBJ2-7
CDR3: CASSTRARGFYEQYF
DNA: TGTGCCAGTAGTACGCGGGCCAGGGGCTTCTACGAGCAGTACTTC

size: NA
V: TRBV6-1
length: 13
D: TRBD1
J: TRBJ2-4
CDR3: CASSKGQINIQYF
DNA: TGTGCCAGCAGTAAGGGACAGATAAACATTCAGTACTTC

size: NA
V: TRBV29-1
length: 14
D: NA
J: TRBJ2-5
CDR3: CSVRVGGVGETQYF
DNA: TGCAGCGTCCGGGTCGGAGGGGTCGGTGAGACCCAGTACTTC

size: large
V: TRBV11-3
length: 13
D: NA
J: TRBJ1-2
CDR3: CASSFDNTYGYTF
DNA: TGTGCCAGCAGCTTCGACAATACCTATGGCTACACCTTC

size: NA
V: TRBV12-3/TRBV12-4
length: 15
D: NA
J: TRBJ1-6
CDR3: CASSRESSYNSPLHF
DNA: TGTGCCAGCAGCCGAGAGAGCTCCTATAATTCACCCCTCCACTTT

size: NA
V: TRBV20-1
length: 15
D: NA
J: TRBJ1-1
CDR3: CSARDPSRINTEAFF
DNA: TGCAGTGCTAGAGACCCATCGAGGATTAACACTGAAGCTTTCTTT

size: NA
V: TRBV20-1
length: 13
D: TRBD1
J: TRBJ2-7
CDR3: CSAPTGSSYEQYF
DNA: TGCAGTGCTCCGACAGGGAGCTCCTACGAGCAGTACTTC

size: NA
V: TRBV24-1
length: 15
D: TRBD2
J: TRBJ2-3
CDR3: CATSQRGGGTDTQYF
DNA: TGTGCCACCAGTCAGCGGGGGGGGGGCACAGATACGCAGTATTTT

size: NA
V: TRBV6-5
length: 16
D: TRBD1
J: TRBJ2-7
CDR3: CASSYSYRGSTYEQYF
DNA: TGTGCCAGCAGTTACTCATACAGGGGGTCCACATACGAGCAGTACTTC

size: NA
V: TRBV10-3
length: 16
D: TRBD1
J: TRBJ2-7
CDR3: CAISDQGQGLVYEQYF
DNA: TGTGCCATCAGTGATCAGGGACAGGGGTTAGTCTACGAGCAGTACTTC

size: NA
V: TRBV7-9
length: 14
D: NA
J: TRBJ2-3
CDR3: CASRPQGTTDTQYF
DNA: TGTGCCAGCAGACCTCAGGGGACCACAGATACGCAGTATTTT

size: NA
V: TRBV7-9
length: 15
D: TRBD2
J: TRBJ2-5
CDR3: CASSSYSGNQETQYF
DNA: TGTGCCAGCAGCTCCTATAGCGGGAACCAAGAGACCCAGTACTTC

size: medium-sized
V: TRBV19
length: 19
D: NA
J: TRBJ2-6
CDR3: CASSSGILRGNSGANVLTF
DNA: TGTGCCAGTAGTTCTGGAATCTTGCGGGGCAACTCTGGGGCCAACGTCCTGACTTTC

size: medium-sized
V: TRBV12-3/TRBV12-4
length: 13
D: NA
J: TRBJ2-5
CDR3: CASGNYVGETQYF
DNA: TGTGCCAGCGGGAACTACGTTGGCGAGACCCAGTACTTC

size: once
V: TRBV7-9
length: 14
D: NA
J: TRBJ2-1
CDR3: CASRWIAAANEQFF
DNA: TGTGCCAGCAGGTGGATAGCGGCTGCCAATGAGCAGTTCTTC

size: NA
V: TRBV11-3
length: 14
D: TRBD2
J: TRBJ2-1
CDR3: CASSLDGGYNEQFF
DNA: TGTGCCAGCAGCTTAGACGGGGGGTACAATGAGCAGTTCTTC

size: NA
V: TRBV20-1
length: 12
D: TRBD1
J: TRBJ1-1
CDR3: CSAPDRDTEAFF
DNA: TGCAGTGCCCCGGACAGGGACACTGAAGCTTTCTTT

size: NA
V: TRBV18
length: 15
D: TRBD1
J: TRBJ1-6
CDR3: CASSPMTGVEVPLHF
DNA: TGTGCCAGCTCACCAATGACAGGGGTAGAGGTACCCCTCCACTTT

size: NA
V: TRBV10-3
length: 15
D: NA
J: TRBJ2-5
CDR3: CAISEKAGLGETQYF
DNA: TGTGCCATCAGTGAGAAGGCGGGCCTTGGAGAGACCCAGTACTTC

size: NA
V: TRBV4-2
length: 18
D: NA
J: TRBJ1-2
CDR3: CASSQDVSRTPTNYGYTF
DNA: TGTGCCAGCAGCCAAGATGTTAGCCGGACACCGACTAACTATGGCTACACCTTC

size: few
V: TRBV7-9
length: 12
D: NA
J: TRBJ2-5
CDR3: CATVQNLETQYF
DNA: TGTGCCACCGTACAAAATTTGGAGACCCAGTACTTC

size: NA
V: TRBV6-1
length: 11
D: NA
J: TRBJ2-7
CDR3: CASRDSGEQYF
DNA: TGTGCCAGCAGGGATAGTGGCGAGCAGTACTTC

size: NA
V: TRBV6-1
length: 15
D: NA
J: TRBJ2-1
CDR3: CASSLYYSSYNEQFF
DNA: TGTGCCAGCAGCCTATACTATAGCTCCTACAATGAGCAGTTCTTC

size: few
V: TRBV28
length: 19
D: NA
J: TRBJ2-4
CDR3: CASSLRGRLGSLAKNIQYF
DNA: TGTGCCAGCAGTTTAAGGGGACGACTCGGGAGCCTAGCCAAAAACATTCAGTACTTC

size: NA
V: TRBV7-2
length: 15
D: NA
J: TRBJ1-2
CDR3: CASNPQGTLSYGYTF
DNA: TGTGCCAGCAACCCCCAGGGGACCCTATCCTATGGCTACACCTTC

size: NA
V: TRBV20-1
length: 13
D: NA
J: TRBJ1-1
CDR3: CSASGTVNTEAFF
DNA: TGCAGTGCTAGTGGGACCGTGAACACTGAAGCTTTCTTT

size: NA
V: TRBV6-5
length: 14
D: NA
J: TRBJ1-2
CDR3: CASSYAGENYGYTF
DNA: TGTGCCAGCAGTTACGCAGGGGAAAACTATGGCTACACCTTC